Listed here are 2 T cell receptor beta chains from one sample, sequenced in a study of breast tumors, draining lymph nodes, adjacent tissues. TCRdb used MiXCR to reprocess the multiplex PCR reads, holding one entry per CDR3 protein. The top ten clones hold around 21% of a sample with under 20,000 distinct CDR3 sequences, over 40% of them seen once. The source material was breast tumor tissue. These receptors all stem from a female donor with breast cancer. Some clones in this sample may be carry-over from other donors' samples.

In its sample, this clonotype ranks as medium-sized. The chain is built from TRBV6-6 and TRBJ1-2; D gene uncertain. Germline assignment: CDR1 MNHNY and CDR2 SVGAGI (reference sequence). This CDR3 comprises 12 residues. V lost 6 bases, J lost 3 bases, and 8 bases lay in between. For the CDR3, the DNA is TGTGCCAGCAGGCAAAGTGACTATGGCTACACCTTC. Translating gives CASRQSDYGYTF.

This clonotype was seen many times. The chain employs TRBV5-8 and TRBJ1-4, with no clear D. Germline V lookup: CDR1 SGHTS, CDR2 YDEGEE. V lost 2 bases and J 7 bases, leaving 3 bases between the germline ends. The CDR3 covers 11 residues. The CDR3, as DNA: TGTGCCAGCAGCTTACTTGAAAAACTGTTTTTT. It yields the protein CASSLLEKLFF.